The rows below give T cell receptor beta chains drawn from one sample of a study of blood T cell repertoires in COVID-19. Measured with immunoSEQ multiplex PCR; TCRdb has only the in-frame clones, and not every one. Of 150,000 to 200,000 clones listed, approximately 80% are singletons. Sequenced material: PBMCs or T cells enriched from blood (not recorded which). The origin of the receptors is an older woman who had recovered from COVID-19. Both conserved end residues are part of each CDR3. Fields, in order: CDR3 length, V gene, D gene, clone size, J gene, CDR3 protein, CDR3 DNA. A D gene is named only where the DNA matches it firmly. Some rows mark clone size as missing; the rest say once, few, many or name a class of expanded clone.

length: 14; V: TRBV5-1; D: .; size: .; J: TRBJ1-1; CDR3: CASSLDNTNTEAFF; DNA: TGCGCCAGCAGCCTGGACAACACGAACACTGAAGCTTTCTTT
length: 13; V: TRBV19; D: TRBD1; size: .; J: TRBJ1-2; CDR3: CASSTGQNYGYTF; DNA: TGTGCCAGTAGTACGGGACAGAACTATGGCTACACCTTC
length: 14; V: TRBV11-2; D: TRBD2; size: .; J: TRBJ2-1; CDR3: CASSLASGNNEQFF; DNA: TGTGCCAGCAGCTTAGCTAGCGGAAACAATGAGCAGTTCTTC
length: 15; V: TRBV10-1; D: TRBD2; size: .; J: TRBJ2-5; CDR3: CASSEGTSEEETQYF; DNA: TGCGCCAGCAGTGAAGGGACTAGCGAGGAAGAGACCCAGTACTTC
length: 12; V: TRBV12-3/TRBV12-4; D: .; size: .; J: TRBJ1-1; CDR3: CASRQDRPEAFF; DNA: TGTGCCAGCAGACAGGACAGACCTGAAGCTTTCTTT
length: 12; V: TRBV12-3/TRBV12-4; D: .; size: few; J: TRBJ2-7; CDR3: CASSHGKGEQYF; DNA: TGTGCCAGCAGCCATGGGAAGGGGGAGCAGTACTTC
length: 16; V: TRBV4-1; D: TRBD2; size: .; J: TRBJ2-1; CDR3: CASSQPLAGGYNEQFF; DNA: TGCGCCAGCAGCCAGCCTCTAGCGGGGGGCTACAATGAGCAGTTCTTC
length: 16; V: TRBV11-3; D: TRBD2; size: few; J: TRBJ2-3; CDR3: CASSLGASGGPDTQYF; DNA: TGTGCCAGCAGCTTAGGGGCTAGCGGGGGCCCAGATACGCAGTATTTT
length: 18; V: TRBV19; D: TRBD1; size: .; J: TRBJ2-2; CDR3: CASSIDLKDRGDTGELFF; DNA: TGTGCCAGTAGTATAGATCTAAAAGACAGGGGGGACACCGGGGAGCTGTTTTTT
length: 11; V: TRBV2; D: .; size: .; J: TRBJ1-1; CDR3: CASESYSEAFF; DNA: TGTGCCAGCGAATCGTACTCTGAAGCTTTCTTT
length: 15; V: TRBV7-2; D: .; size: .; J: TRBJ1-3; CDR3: CASSLDPLSGNTIYF; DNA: TGTGCCAGCAGCTTAGATCCTCTGTCTGGAAACACCATATATTTT
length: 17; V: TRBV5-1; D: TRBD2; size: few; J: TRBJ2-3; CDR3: CASSLGLAGGPEDTQYF; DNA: TGCGCCAGCAGCCTAGGACTAGCGGGGGGGCCGGAGGATACGCAGTATTTT
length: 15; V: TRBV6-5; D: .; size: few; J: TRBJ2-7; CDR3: CASSYSKSALGEQYF; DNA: TGTGCCAGCAGTTACTCGAAAAGTGCACTTGGCGAGCAGTACTTC
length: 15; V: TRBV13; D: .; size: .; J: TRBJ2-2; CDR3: CASSLGAPGTGELFF; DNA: TGTGCCAGCAGCTTAGGGGCGCCGGGCACCGGGGAGCTGTTTTTT
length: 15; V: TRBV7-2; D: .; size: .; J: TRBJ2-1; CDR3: CASSLGVAGTNEQFF; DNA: TGTGCCAGCAGCTTAGGGGTCGCGGGGACCAATGAGCAGTTCTTC